These 13 T cell receptor beta chains were sequenced from one sample in a study of PD-1 blockade in classical Hodgkin lymphoma (dated by TCRdb to 2020 to 2022). Preparation of the library involved the immunoSEQ multiplex PCR assay. The immuneACCESS repertoire file appears here via TCRdb, limited to in-frame rearrangements. These files lack a portion of the clones; in checked studies, under half of the deficit traces to unresolved V genes, and the cause of the others is not known. This sample lists around 35,000 clones; approximately 67% were detected once. The top ten clones comprise 3.5% to 5% of the sample. Per the publication, the time point label means: cycle 4 day 1 (C4D1), after less than seven weeks of nivolumab. Every trial patient had relapsed after autologous stem cell transplantation, and cohorts A, B and C differed in prior brentuximab vedotin exposure. The specimen was peripheral blood mononuclear cells (PBMCs), collected before the fourth cycle of nivolumab. The receptors shown here come from a human donor with classical Hodgkin lymphoma.

The rearrangement links TRBV6-1 to TRBJ1-2; D perhaps matches TRBD1 (5 bases). Trimming took 3 bases from V and 2 from J, leaving 13 bases between them. Per the germline V gene, CDR1 is MNHNS and CDR2 is SASEGT. The CDR3 is made up of 15 amino acids. CDR3 loop: CASSEWDVGNYGYTF. In DNA form, the CDR3 reads TGTGCCAGCAGTGAGTGGGACGTAGGCAACTATGGCTACACCTTC.

The rearrangement links TRBV6-1 to TRBJ2-5, with D possibly being TRBD1 (6 bases). This CDR3 contains 15 residues. V lost 0 bases and J lost 7, with 15 bases in between. The germline gives CDR1 MNHNS, CDR2 SASEGT. The CDR3 loop reads CASSEAGREGGTQYF. DNA for the CDR3: TGTGCCAGCAGTGAAGCCGGCAGGGAAGGGGGGACCCAGTACTTC.

The gene calls are TRBV6-5 and TRBJ1-6; a weak D match, TRBD1 (5 bases). The CDR3 runs 14 residues. CDR1 and CDR2 from the germline V gene are MNHEY and SVGAGI. Trimming took 7 bases from V and 9 from J, leaving 16 bases between them. The CDR3 DNA reads TGTGCCAGCACGCAAACAGGTTACCCTTCACCCCTCCACTTT. Translated: CASTQTGYPSPLHF.

This clone has only one observation. CDR3 amino acids: CASSFYRNEQFF. The CDR3 nucleotides read TGTGCCAGCAGTTTCTACAGGAATGAGCAGTTCTTC. The chain has TRBV27 and TRBJ2-1; tentative D call: TRBD1 (5 bases). Trimming stripped 3 bases from V and 7 bases from J, with 7 bases between. Looked up from germline, CDR1 is MNHEY and CDR2 is SMNVEV (reference sequence). The CDR3 spans 12 residues.

This clone appeared a single time. The V gene is TRBV6-6, the J gene TRBJ1-1; the match to TRBD1 covers 7 bases. CDR3 size: 14 residues. Germline lookup yields CDR1 MNHNY and CDR2 SVGAGI (reference sequence). With V trimmed by 2 bases and J by 7 bases, 7 bases remained unmatched. CDR3: CASSYRGRGVEAFF. CDR3 nucleotide sequence: TGTGCCAGCAGTTACCGTGGCAGGGGGGTTGAAGCTTTCTTT.

This clone was observed once. This chain links TRBV19 with TRBJ2-2; D is undetermined. CDR3 length equals 15 residues. V shed 3 bases and J shed 6 bases, with 14 bases lying between them. Germline loops: CDR1 LNHDA, CDR2 SQIVND (reference sequence). The CDR3 region has the DNA TGTGCCAGTAGTATCGGGCTCATTACCGCCGGGGAGCTGTTTTTT. The encoded protein is CASSIGLITAGELFF.

This clone has more than one count but fewer than ten. The V call is TRBV7-3, the J call TRBJ2-1; the D is unclear. The germline gives CDR1 SGHTA, CDR2 FQGTGA. This CDR3 is built from 17 residues. Trimming took off 3 bases at V and 5 bases at J, with 20 bases between the two ends. The CDR3 loop reads CASSFGTFPFGDNEQFF. The CDR3 DNA is TGTGCCAGCAGCTTCGGCACCTTCCCCTTTGGCGACAATGAGCAGTTCTTC.

V usage is TRBV7-3 and J usage is TRBJ1-1; D unresolved. Between the trimmed V and J ends, which lost 2 bases and 1 base, there was a span of 14 bases. The germline CDR1 and CDR2 sequences are SGHTA and FQGTGA. The CDR3 is made up of 16 amino acids. The DNA for the CDR3 is TGTGCCAGCAGCTTAGATGGAGTAGTAGGGAACACTGAAGCTTTCTTT. It codes for CASSLDGVVGNTEAFF.

The V and J genes are TRBV19 and TRBJ2-1, with 7 bases lining up with TRBD1. Germline assignment: CDR1 LNHDA and CDR2 SQIVND (reference sequence). J lost 6 bases, V lost 3 bases, and 5 bases had no gene match. This CDR3 comprises 14 residues. In nucleotides, the CDR3 is TGTGCCAGTAGTATCGGCGCAGGGGGCAATGAGCAGTTCTTC. This sequence encodes CASSIGAGGNEQFF.

The V gene is TRBV7-9, the J gene TRBJ1-2; 7 nucleotides agree with TRBD1. J lost 2 bases, V lost 4 bases, and 4 bases had no gene match. The CDR3 has 14 amino acids. The germline V gene encodes CDR1 SEHNR and CDR2 FQNEAQ (reference sequence). DNA of the CDR3: TGTGCCAGCAGCTGGGACAGCAAAAACTATGGCTACACCTTC. Translating it yields CASSWDSKNYGYTF.

This chain joins TRBV11-1 and TRBJ2-2; 7 nucleotides line up with TRBD2. V shed 2 bases and J 3 bases; nucleotides not matched to a gene: 9. Germline values: CDR1 SGHAT, CDR2 FQDESV (reference sequence). This CDR3 is built from 17 residues. Here the CDR3 reads CASSLMRSGVYTGELFF. The DNA for the CDR3 is TGTGCCAGCAGCTTAATGAGGAGCGGGGTGTACACCGGGGAGCTGTTTTTT.

This chain links TRBV6-6 with TRBJ1-2; perhaps TRBD1 as D (6 bases). V lost 8 bases to trimming and J lost 4 bases, with 20 bases between them. Per the germline V gene, CDR1 is MNHNY and CDR2 is SVGAGI (reference sequence). The CDR3 runs 15 residues. The CDR3 spells CASVQGRGLPYGYTF. CDR3 nucleotides: TGTGCCAGCGTTCAGGGGAGGGGCCTCCCCTATGGCTACACCTTC.

V gene TRBV27 combines with J gene TRBJ2-2; no clear D gene. The V gene lost 5 bases and the J gene lost 1 base, with 5 bases spanning the gap. There are 13 residues in the CDR3. Germline loops: CDR1 MNHEY, CDR2 SMNVEV (reference sequence). CDR3 sequence reads: CASSLLNTGELFF. In DNA form, the CDR3 reads TGTGCCAGCAGTCTCCTGAACACCGGGGAGCTGTTTTTT.